The entry that follows covers one TCR beta chain sequence. The PCR made use of 60 Vbeta and 13 Jbeta primers. Profiled with immunoSEQ multiplex PCR; TCRdb holds only in-frame clones, not every one. The sample shows 150,000 to 200,000 clones, roughly 80% of them seen only once. This record comes from a study of cytomegalovirus exposure and HLA in healthy donors. The V gene's germline CDR1 is MDHEN and CDR2 SYDVKM. V lost 5 bases, J lost 0 bases, and 10 bases stayed unmatched. The CDR3 is 17 residues long. The sequenced material came from PBMCs. The receptor's source is a male donor in good health and CMV-seronegative. The rearrangement joins TRBV28 to TRBJ1-2; 9 bases align to TRBD1. CDR3 nucleotides: TGTGCCAGCAGTCCCTCCGGGACAGGGCCAGCTAACTATGGCTACACCTTC. Translated, it gives CASSPSGTGPANYGYTF.